The rows below give T cell receptor beta chains drawn from one sample of a study of T cells after posttransplantation cyclophosphamide. The repertoire was sequenced with immunoSEQ multiplex PCR; TCRdb's copy has only in-frame clones and lacks some. The table has about 22,000 clones, 86% seen once. The sequenced sample was PBMCs, obtained after allogeneic stem cell transplant with posttransplant cyclophosphamide. The receptors were sampled from a female patient aged 25-39 years who received an allogeneic stem cell transplant from an unrelated donor, was CMV-positive, and had no GVHD. Certain T cells may be donor cells from the graft. Both conserved end residues are part of each CDR3. Each record gives: D gene, clone size, V gene, J gene, CDR3 DNA, CDR3 protein. A D gene is named only where the DNA matches it firmly. Not all rows give a size; the values are once, few, many and, for expanded clones, a class.

>-|-|TRBV28|TRBJ2-7
TGTGCCAGCACCCACCGAGGGCAAACCTACGAGCAGTACTTC
CASTHRGQTYEQYF
>TRBD1|-|TRBV5-6|TRBJ2-1
TGTGCCAGCAGCTTGGCCTACGGGACAGGGATAAATGAGCAGTTCTTC
CASSLAYGTGINEQFF
>-|-|TRBV9|TRBJ2-3
TGTGCCAGCAGCGCGGGAGCCTACGGCACAGATACGCAGTATTTT
CASSAGAYGTDTQYF
>-|-|TRBV18|TRBJ1-1
TGTGCCAGCTCACCGACCCCGAGGCAGGGGTGGGCTGAAGCTTTCTTT
CASSPTPRQGWAEAFF
>-|-|TRBV2|TRBJ2-2
TGTGCCAGCAGCAAAGGGGTGAACACCGGGGAGCTGTTTTTT
CASSKGVNTGELFF
>TRBD1|-|TRBV9|TRBJ2-2
TGTGCCAGCAGCCTGACAGGGGGCGCCCCGAACACCGGGGAGCTGTTTTTT
CASSLTGGAPNTGELFF
>TRBD1|-|TRBV6-1|TRBJ2-5
TGTGCCAGCAGCCCTTGGACAGGGGTAGAGGAGACCCAGTACTTC
CASSPWTGVEETQYF
>TRBD2|-|TRBV18|TRBJ2-3
TGTGCCAGCTCCCCCGTCGGGGGGTCCACAGATACGCAGTATTTT
CASSPVGGSTDTQYF
>TRBD1|few|TRBV5-8|TRBJ1-4
TGTGCCAGCAGCCCGCAGGCTGACAGGGTCTGGGAAAAACTGTTTTTT
CASSPQADRVWEKLFF
>TRBD1|few|TRBV19|TRBJ2-3
TGTGCCAGTAGGCCGGGACAGGGGGAGGATACGCAGTATTTT
CASRPGQGEDTQYF
>-|-|TRBV9|TRBJ1-3
TGTGCCAGCAGCGCCTCCACGGGGGGTACCGGAAACACCATATATTTT
CASSASTGGTGNTIYF
>-|-|TRBV9|TRBJ1-6
TGTGCCAGCAGCCCCGGGGGGGGCTCTTCACCCCTCCACTTT
CASSPGGGSSPLHF
>TRBD2|few|TRBV7-9|TRBJ2-7
TGTGCCAGCAGCTTAATTAGCGGGGGAGTCCTAGACTACGAGCAGTACTTC
CASSLISGGVLDYEQYF
>TRBD1|-|TRBV11-3|TRBJ2-6
TGTGCCAGCAGCTTAGGGACAGGCTTTAGTGACGTCCTGACTTTC
CASSLGTGFSDVLTF
>-|-|TRBV9|TRBJ2-3
TGTGCCAGCAGCGCTGCCACCCAAGCCCCCGGCACAGATACGCAGTATTTT
CASSAATQAPGTDTQYF
>TRBD1|few|TRBV5-6|TRBJ1-4
TGTGCCAGCAGCCAAGGGACAGCTGGTGAAAAACTGTTTTTT
CASSQGTAGEKLFF
>TRBD1|-|TRBV11-2|TRBJ2-5
TGTGCCAGCAGCTTAGCTATAGGACAGGGCAGCTGGGTGGAGACCCAGTACTTC
CASSLAIGQGSWVETQYF
>-|-|TRBV19|TRBJ2-4
TGTGCCAGTAGTCCTGGGGGCCTGGCCAAAAACATTCAGTACTTC
CASSPGGLAKNIQYF
>TRBD1|-|TRBV19|TRBJ2-7
TGTGCCAGTAGTATATTGGGACAGGCCTACGAGCAGTACTTC
CASSILGQAYEQYF
>-|-|TRBV19|TRBJ1-1
TGTGCCAGTAGTATCCCAACAGACACTGAAGCTTTCTTT
CASSIPTDTEAFF
>-|-|TRBV11-3|TRBJ2-4
TGTGCCAGCAGTCGTAAGGGGGAATTAGCCAAAAACATTCAGTACTTC
CASSRKGELAKNIQYF
>-|-|TRBV14|TRBJ2-2
TGTGCCAGCAGCCAATTGCGAGACACCGGGGAGCTGTTTTTT
CASSQLRDTGELFF
>-|-|TRBV9|TRBJ1-2
TGTGCCAGCAGCGCCATGTCCACAGGGTTGGAGGGCTACACCTTC
CASSAMSTGLEGYTF
>TRBD1|few|TRBV4-2|TRBJ1-2
TGTGCCAGCAGCCAAGGACAGGGAAGTGCCTATGGCTACACCTTC
CASSQGQGSAYGYTF
>TRBD1|once|TRBV2|TRBJ1-6
TGTGCCAGCAGTAGTGGGACAGGGAATTCACCCCTCCACTTT
CASSSGTGNSPLHF
>-|-|TRBV11-2|TRBJ1-2
TGTGCCAGCAGCTCGTGGACAGTCGTCGGCTACACCTTC
CASSSWTVVGYTF
>TRBD1|-|TRBV7-8|TRBJ2-1
TGTGCCAGCAGCTTAGGTATCCAGGGGGCCGCGAGGTCCTACAATGAGCAGTTCTTC
CASSLGIQGAARSYNEQFF
>TRBD2|once|TRBV4-1|TRBJ2-7
TGCGCCAGCAGCCAAGGGCCCGCTAGCGGGGTCCTGTCCGAGCAGTACTTC
CASSQGPASGVLSEQYF
>-|-|TRBV5-1|TRBJ1-2
TGCGCCAGCAGCCGGGACTCGGCCTATGGCTACACCTTC
CASSRDSAYGYTF
>TRBD2|-|TRBV4-2|TRBJ2-3
TGTGCCAGCAGCCAGGCTGGAGTGGCTAGCGGGGGCCTCACAGATACGCAGTATTTT
CASSQAGVASGGLTDTQYF
>-|-|TRBV6-5|TRBJ2-3
TGTGCCAGCAGTGCCCGATCTAGCGTCACAGATACGCAGTATTTT
CASSARSSVTDTQYF
>-|-|TRBV9|TRBJ2-1
TGTGCCAGCAGCGTAGGGGGCCTATCCTACAATGAGCAGTTCTTC
CASSVGGLSYNEQFF
>-|-|TRBV28|TRBJ1-2
TGTGCCAGCAGCAATCGAGGGCAACAAGGCTACACCTTC
CASSNRGQQGYTF
>-|-|TRBV4-2|TRBJ2-1
TGTGCCAGCGCAGAGAGGTTTAGCACCCTCTACGACGATGAGCAGTTCTTC
CASAERFSTLYDDEQFF
>-|few|TRBV5-1|TRBJ1-4
TGCGCCAGCAGTAGGGCGGGTGAAAAACTGTTTTTT
CASSRAGEKLFF
>TRBD1|-|TRBV10-3|TRBJ1-2
TGTGCCATCAGTGATCCCTCGGGCAGGGGGGACTATGGCTACACCTTC
CAISDPSGRGDYGYTF
>TRBD1|-|TRBV11-2|TRBJ1-6
TGTGCCAGCAGTCGGACAGGAATTTCCCCCCTCCACTTT
CASSRTGISPLHF
>-|-|TRBV6-5|TRBJ1-2
TGTGCCAGCAGTTACTTTGAACAGGGCTATGGCTACACCTTC
CASSYFEQGYGYTF
>-|-|TRBV11-2|TRBJ2-1
TGTGCCAGCAGAGAGGATGAGCAGTTCTTC
CASREDEQFF
>TRBD1|-|TRBV9|TRBJ1-1
TGTGCCAGCAGCGCTTATTCGACAGGGCGGCTCACTGAAGCTTTCTTT
CASSAYSTGRLTEAFF